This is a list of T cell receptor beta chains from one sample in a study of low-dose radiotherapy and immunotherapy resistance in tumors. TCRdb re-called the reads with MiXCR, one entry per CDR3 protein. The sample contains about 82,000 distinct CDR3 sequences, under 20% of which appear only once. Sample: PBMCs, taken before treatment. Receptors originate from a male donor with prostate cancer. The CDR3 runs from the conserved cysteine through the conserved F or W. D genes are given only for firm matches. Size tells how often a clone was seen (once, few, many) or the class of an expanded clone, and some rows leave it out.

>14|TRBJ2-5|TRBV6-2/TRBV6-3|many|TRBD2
CASSMSGVRETQYF
TGTGCCAGCAGCATGAGCGGGGTTAGAGAGACCCAGTACTTC
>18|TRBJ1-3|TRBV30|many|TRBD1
CAWQMKGTGQSSGNTIYF
TGTGCCTGGCAGATGAAGGGGACAGGCCAAAGCTCTGGAAACACCATATATTTT
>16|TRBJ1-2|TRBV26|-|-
CASSQGQGSIGDGYTF
TGTGCCAGCAGCCAGGGACAGGGCTCGATTGGAGATGGCTACACCTTC
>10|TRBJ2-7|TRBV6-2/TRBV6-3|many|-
CASGDYEQYF
TGTGCCAGCGGGGATTACGAGCAGTACTTC
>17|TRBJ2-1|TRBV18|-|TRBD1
CASSLYRGSFVYNEQFF
TGTGCCAGCTCACTATACAGGGGTTCCTTTGTCTACAATGAGCAGTTCTTC
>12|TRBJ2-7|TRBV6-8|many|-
CASAQTDYEQYF
TGTGCCAGCGCACAGACAGACTACGAGCAGTACTTC
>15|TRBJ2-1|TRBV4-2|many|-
CASSQELGGRYEQFF
TGTGCCAGCAGCCAAGAGCTCGGGGGGCGGTATGAGCAGTTCTTC
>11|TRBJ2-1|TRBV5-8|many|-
CASSLFSEQFF
TGTGCCAGCAGCTTGTTTTCTGAGCAGTTCTTC
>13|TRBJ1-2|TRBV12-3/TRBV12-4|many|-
CASSLQVHYGYTF
TGTGCCAGCAGTTTGCAGGTGCACTATGGCTACACCTTC
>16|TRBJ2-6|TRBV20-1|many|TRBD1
CSASTGGSSGANVLTF
TGCAGTGCTAGTACAGGGGGGAGCTCTGGGGCCAACGTCCTGACTTTC
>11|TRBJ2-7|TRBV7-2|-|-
CAAGRSYEQYF
TGTGCCGCAGGTCGGTCCTACGAGCAGTACTTC
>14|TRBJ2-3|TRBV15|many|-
CATSSLGSTDTQYF
TGTGCCACCAGCAGTCTAGGGAGCACAGATACGCAGTATTTT
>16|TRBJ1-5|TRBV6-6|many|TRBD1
CASSYSTGGKNQPQHF
TGTGCCAGCAGTTACTCGACAGGGGGCAAAAATCAGCCCCAGCATTTT
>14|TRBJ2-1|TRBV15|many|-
CATSRVPYNNEQFF
TGTGCCACCAGCAGAGTCCCGTACAACAATGAGCAGTTCTTC
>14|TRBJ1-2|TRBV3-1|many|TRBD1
CASSLDRANYGYTF
TGTGCCAGCAGCCTCGACAGGGCTAACTATGGCTACACCTTC
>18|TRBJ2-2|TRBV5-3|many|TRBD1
CASSSGGDRGLNTGELFF
TGTGCCAGCAGCTCGGGGGGGGACAGGGGTTTGAACACCGGGGAGCTGTTTTTT
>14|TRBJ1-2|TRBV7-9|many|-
CASSVETAIYGYTF
TGTGCCAGCAGTGTCGAGACAGCGATCTATGGCTACACCTTC
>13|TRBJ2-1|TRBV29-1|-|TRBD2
CSALPTSGYEQFF
TGCAGCGCCCTGCCTACTAGCGGGTATGAGCAGTTCTTC
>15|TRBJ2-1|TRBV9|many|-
CASSFRPLPYNEQFF
TGTGCCAGCAGCTTCCGACCCCTGCCCTACAATGAGCAGTTCTTC
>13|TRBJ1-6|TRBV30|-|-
CAWTRAQNSPLHF
TGTGCCTGGACCCGCGCCCAAAATTCACCCCTCCACTTT
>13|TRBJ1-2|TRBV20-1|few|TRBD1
CSAHGQGNYGYTF
TGCAGTGCACACGGACAGGGAAACTATGGCTACACCTTC
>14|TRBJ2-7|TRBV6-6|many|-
CASSRTQGTYEQYF
TGTGCCAGCAGTAGGACACAGGGAACCTACGAGCAGTACTTC
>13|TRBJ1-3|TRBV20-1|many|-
CSAWTGIGNTIYF
TGCAGTGCTTGGACGGGGATTGGAAACACCATATATTTT
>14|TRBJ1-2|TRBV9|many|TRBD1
CASSTGARREGYTF
TGTGCCAGCAGCACAGGGGCCCGCCGCGAAGGCTACACCTTC
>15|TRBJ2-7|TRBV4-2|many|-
CASSQGIGGGYEQYF
TGTGCCAGCAGCCAAGGGATTGGGGGAGGCTACGAGCAGTACTTC
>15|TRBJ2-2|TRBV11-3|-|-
CASSTPPGYTGELFF
TGTGCCAGCAGCACCCCCCCGGGATATACCGGGGAGCTGTTTTTT
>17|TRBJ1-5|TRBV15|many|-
CATSRDRIQYSNQPQHF
TGTGCCACCAGCAGAGATCGAATACAGTATAGCAATCAGCCCCAGCATTTT
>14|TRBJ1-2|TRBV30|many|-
CAWSVKGHNYGYTF
TGTGCCTGGAGTGTAAAGGGACACAACTATGGCTACACCTTC
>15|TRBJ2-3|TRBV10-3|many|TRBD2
CAISASGISTDTQYF
TGTGCCATCAGTGCAAGCGGGATAAGCACAGATACGCAGTATTTT
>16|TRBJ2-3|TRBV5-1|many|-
CASSARVQTSTDTQYF
TGCGCCAGCTCTGCCAGGGTCCAGACTAGCACAGATACGCAGTATTTT
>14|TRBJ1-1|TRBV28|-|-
CASTPGGGITEAFF
TGTGCCAGCACCCCCGGAGGCGGGATAACTGAAGCTTTCTTT
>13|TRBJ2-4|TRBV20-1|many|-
CSVSDLAKNIQYF
TGCAGTGTCTCCGATCTAGCCAAAAACATTCAGTACTTC
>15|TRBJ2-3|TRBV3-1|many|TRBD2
CASSQDSASGRARYF
TGTGCCAGCAGCCAAGATTCGGCTAGCGGGAGGGCCCGGTATTTT
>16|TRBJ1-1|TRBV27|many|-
CASSKQNFRQSSEAFF
TGTGCCAGCAGTAAACAAAACTTTCGACAGTCTTCTGAAGCTTTCTTT
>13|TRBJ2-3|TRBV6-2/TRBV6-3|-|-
CATAGAWTDTQYF
TGTGCCACCGCAGGGGCGTGGACAGATACGCAGTATTTT
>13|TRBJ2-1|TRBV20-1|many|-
CSASGGRYNEQFF
TGCAGTGCTAGTGGGGGGAGGTACAATGAGCAGTTCTTC
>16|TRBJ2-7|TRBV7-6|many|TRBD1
CASSLLGTGENYEQYF
TGTGCCAGCAGCTTACTCGGGACAGGGGAGAACTACGAGCAGTACTTC
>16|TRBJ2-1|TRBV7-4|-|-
CASSLVTCGSNYEQFF
TGTGCCAGCAGCTTAGTAACTTGCGGGTCTAACTATGAGCAGTTCTTC
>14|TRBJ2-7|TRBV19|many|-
CASSIQGRSYEQYF
TGTGCCAGTAGTATACAGGGGCGCTCCTACGAGCAGTACTTC
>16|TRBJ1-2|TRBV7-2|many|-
CASSAQRVAGSYGYTF
TGTGCCAGCAGCGCGCAGAGGGTGGCGGGGAGCTATGGCTACACCTTC
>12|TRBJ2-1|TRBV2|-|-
CASSEESYEQFF
TGTGCCAGCAGTGAGGAGTCCTACGAGCAGTTCTTC
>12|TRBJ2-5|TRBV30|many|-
CAWSAGQETQYF
TGTGCCTGGAGTGCAGGCCAAGAGACCCAGTACTTC
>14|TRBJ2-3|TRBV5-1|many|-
CASSAVTHTDTQYF
TGCGCCAGCAGCGCGGTGACCCACACAGATACGCAGTATTTT
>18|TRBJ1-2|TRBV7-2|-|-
CASSLAGQQRMTNYGYTF
TGTGCCAGCAGCTTAGCGGGCCAACAGCGAATGACTAACTATGGCTACACCTTC
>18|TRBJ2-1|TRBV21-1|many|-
CASSKAGTSGRGYNEQFF
TGTGCCAGCAGCAAAGCCGGGACTAGCGGGAGGGGCTACAATGAGCAGTTCTTC